The T cell receptor (beta chain) described here comes from a study of T-cell reconstitution after alpha-beta-depleted transplantation in children. This clonotype was counted at least ten times. It was with unique molecular identifiers that the TCRbeta library was prepared. MiXCR was run by TCRdb on the PCR reads, yielding one entry per CDR3 protein. The sample shows some 240,000 distinct CDR3 sequences, around 12% of them seen only once. V was pared by 1 base and J by 0 bases, with 1 base of the junction left unmatched. From germline, CDR1 is SGHTA and CDR2 FQGTGA. The CDR3 is 15 residues long. This chain connects TRBV7-3 to TRBJ2-7; TRBD1 matches at 9 bases. The sequence was obtained from a human donor who donated a stem cell graft to a child with acute lymphoblastic leukemia. The source was PBMCs from the stem cell graft donor, collected from the stem cell graft. In nucleotides, the CDR3 is TGTGCCAGCAGCTTAAGGACAGGGGACTCCTACGAGCAGTACTTC. It specifies CASSLRTGDSYEQYF. The variable domain in full, completed from reference TRBV7-3 and TRBJ2-7, reads GAGVSQTPSNKVTEKGKYVELRCDPISGHTALYWYRQSLGQGPEFLIYFQGTGAADDSGLPNDRFFAVRPEGSVSTLKIQRTERGDSAVYLCASSLRTGDSYEQYFGPGTRLTVT.